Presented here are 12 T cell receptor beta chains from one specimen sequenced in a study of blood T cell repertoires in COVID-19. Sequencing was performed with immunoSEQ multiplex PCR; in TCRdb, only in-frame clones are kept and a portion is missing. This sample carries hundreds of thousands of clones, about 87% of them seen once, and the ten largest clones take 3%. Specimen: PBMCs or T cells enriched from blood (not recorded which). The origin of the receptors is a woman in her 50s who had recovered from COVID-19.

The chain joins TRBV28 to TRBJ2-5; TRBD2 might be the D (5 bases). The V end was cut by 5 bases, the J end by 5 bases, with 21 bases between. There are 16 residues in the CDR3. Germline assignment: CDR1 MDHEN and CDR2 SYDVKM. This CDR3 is CASSKSSSRSGETQYF. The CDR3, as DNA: TGTGCCAGCAGTAAATCCTCAAGCCGGAGCGGCGAGACCCAGTACTTC.

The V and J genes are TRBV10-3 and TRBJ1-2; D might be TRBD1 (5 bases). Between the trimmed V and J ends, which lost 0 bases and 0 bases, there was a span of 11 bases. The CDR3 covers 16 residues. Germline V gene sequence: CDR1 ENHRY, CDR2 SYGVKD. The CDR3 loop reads CAISESTGGANYGYTF. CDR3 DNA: TGTGCCATCAGTGAGTCGACGGGGGGAGCTAACTATGGCTACACCTTC.

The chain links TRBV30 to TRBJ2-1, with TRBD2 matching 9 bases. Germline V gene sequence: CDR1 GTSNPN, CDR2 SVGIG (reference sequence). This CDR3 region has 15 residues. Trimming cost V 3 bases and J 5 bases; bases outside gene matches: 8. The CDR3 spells CAWSPGLADNNEQFF. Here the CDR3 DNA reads TGTGCCTGGAGCCCGGGACTAGCCGATAACAATGAGCAGTTCTTC.

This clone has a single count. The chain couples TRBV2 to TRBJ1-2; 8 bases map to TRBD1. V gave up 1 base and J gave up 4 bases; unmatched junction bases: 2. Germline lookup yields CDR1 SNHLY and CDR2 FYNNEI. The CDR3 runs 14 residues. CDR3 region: CASSEGTGGYGYTF. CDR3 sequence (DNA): TGTGCCAGCAGTGAAGGAACAGGGGGCTATGGCTACACCTTC.

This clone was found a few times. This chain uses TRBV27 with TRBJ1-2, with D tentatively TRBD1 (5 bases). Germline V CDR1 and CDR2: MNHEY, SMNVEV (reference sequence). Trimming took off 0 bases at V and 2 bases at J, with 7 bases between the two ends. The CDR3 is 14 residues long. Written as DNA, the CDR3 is TGTGCCAGCAGTTTATCAGGGGCAAACTATGGCTACACCTTC. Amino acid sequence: CASSLSGANYGYTF.

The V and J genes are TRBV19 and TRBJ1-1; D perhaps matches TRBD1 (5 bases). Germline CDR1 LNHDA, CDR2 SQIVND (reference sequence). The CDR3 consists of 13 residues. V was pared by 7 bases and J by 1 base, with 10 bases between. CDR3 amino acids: CASKGQGNTEAFF. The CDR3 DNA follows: TGTGCCAGTAAGGGCCAGGGGAACACTGAAGCTTTCTTT.

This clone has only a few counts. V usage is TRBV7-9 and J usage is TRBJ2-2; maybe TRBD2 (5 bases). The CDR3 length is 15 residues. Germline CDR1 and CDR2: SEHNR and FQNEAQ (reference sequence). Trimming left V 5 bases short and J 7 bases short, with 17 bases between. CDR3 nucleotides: TGTGCCAGCAGCCTCGGGAAATCCGGCGACGGGGAGCTGTTTTTT. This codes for CASSLGKSGDGELFF.

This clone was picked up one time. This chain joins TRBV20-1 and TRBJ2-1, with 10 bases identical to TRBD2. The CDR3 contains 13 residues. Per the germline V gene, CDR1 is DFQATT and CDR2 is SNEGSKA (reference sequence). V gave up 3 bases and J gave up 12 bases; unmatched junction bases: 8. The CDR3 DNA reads TGCAGTGCTAGTCTAGCGGGAGCTCTAGGGCAGTTCTTC. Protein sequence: CSASLAGALGQFF.

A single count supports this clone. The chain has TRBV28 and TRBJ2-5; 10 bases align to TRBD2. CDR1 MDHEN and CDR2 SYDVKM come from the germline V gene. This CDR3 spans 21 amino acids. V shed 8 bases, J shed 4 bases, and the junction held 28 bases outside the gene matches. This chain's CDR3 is CASGPPGGDFLAGALRETQYF. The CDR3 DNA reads TGTGCCAGCGGACCTCCTGGGGGTGATTTTCTAGCGGGAGCCTTGAGAGAGACCCAGTACTTC.

The CDR3 sequence is CASTRGETLYGYTF. In DNA, the CDR3 is TGTGCCAGCACCCGGGGGGAGACTCTCTATGGCTACACCTTC. V gene TRBV7-3 combines with J gene TRBJ1-2, with a possible D match to TRBD1 (5 bases). The V and J ends lost 7 bases and 4 bases respectively, with 16 bases between them. CDR1 SGHTA and CDR2 FQGTGA come from the germline V gene. The CDR3 has 14 amino acids. Full variable domain (outside the CDR3, taken from reference TRBV7-3 and TRBJ1-2): GAGVSQTPSNKVTEKGKYVELRCDPISGHTALYWYRQSLGQGPEFLIYFQGTGAADDSGLPNDRFFAVRPEGSVSTLKIQRTERGDSAVYLCASTRGETLYGYTFGSGTRLTVV.

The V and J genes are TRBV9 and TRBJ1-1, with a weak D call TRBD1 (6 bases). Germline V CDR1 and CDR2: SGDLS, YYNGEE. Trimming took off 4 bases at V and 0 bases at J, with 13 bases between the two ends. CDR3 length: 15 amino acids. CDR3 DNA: TGTGCCAGCAGCCCCTCCGGGACACTGAACACTGAAGCTTTCTTT. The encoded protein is CASSPSGTLNTEAFF.

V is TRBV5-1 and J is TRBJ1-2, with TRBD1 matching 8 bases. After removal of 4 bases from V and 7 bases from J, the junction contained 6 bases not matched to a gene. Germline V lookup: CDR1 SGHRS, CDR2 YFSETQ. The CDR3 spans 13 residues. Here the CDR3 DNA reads TGCGCCAGCAGCCTTGGACAGGGACGTGGCTACACCTTC. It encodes CASSLGQGRGYTF.